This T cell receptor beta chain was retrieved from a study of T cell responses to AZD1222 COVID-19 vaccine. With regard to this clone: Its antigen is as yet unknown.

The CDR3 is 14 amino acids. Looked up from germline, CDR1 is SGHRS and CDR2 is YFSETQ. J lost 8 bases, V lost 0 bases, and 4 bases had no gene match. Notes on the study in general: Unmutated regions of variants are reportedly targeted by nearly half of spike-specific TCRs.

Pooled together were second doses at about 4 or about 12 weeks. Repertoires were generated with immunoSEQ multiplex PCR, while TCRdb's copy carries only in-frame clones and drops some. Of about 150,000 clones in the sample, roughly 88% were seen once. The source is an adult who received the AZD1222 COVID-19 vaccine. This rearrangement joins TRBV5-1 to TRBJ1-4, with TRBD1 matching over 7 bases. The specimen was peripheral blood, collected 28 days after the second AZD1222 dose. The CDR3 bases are TGCGCCAGCAGCTTGGGACAGGGTGGAGAAAAACTGTTTTTT. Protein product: CASSLGQGGEKLFF. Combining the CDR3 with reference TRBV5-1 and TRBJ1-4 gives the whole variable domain KAGVTQTPRYLIKTRGQQVTLSCSPISGHRSVSWYQQTPGQGLQFLFEYFSETQRNKGNFPGRFSGRQFSNSRSEMNVSTLELGDSALYLCASSLGQGGEKLFFGSGTQLSVL.